This record looks at one TCR beta chain sequence and its context. The antigen it recognizes is unknown. No quality values exist for individual bases; no much larger clone is one base distant. Looking up the germline V gene yields CDR1 ENHRY and CDR2 SYGVKD. The CDR3 numbers 13 residues from cysteine through phenylalanine. Of the read, only the CDR3 DNA is kept; its 39 bases are in frame from base 1. Germline trimming: 7 bases from V, 7 bases from J; junction bases outside gene matches: 9. The sample comes from a study of T cells in Graves' hyperthyroidism and ophthalmopathy (dated by TCRdb to between 2018 and 2021). Background for the entire study: Peripheral blood samples were taken at the time of initial diagnosis, prior to any treatment. To identify TCR V-J signatures that set the groups apart, the researchers used a discovery cohort of about a hundred patients, made up of 40 to 45 with Graves' ophthalmopathy and 57 with stable Graves' hyperthyroidism. Whether ophthalmopathy could be predicted prospectively was tested in an independent validation cohort made up of 18 to 20 hyperthyroidism patients plus 17 patients who later progressed to ophthalmopathy. For training and testing, the 100 or so patients in the discovery cohort were randomly divided in a 7:3 ratio. In over five Graves' hyperthyroidism patients, the study also compared T-cell repertoires from thyroid tissue with T-cell repertoires from blood. After sampling, hyperthyroidism patients received methimazole starting at 30 mg daily, and ophthalmopathy patients received high-dose intravenous methylprednisolone. TCR Vbeta CDR3 sequencing of 130 to 150 peripheral blood samples (43 ophthalmopathy, under 80 hyperthyroidism and 17 progressor patients) is reported in the paper. Overall results and qualifications from the work: During validation, the model predicted progression to ophthalmopathy a median of roughly 7.1 months ahead of onset, with more than 55% sensitivity and about 75% specificity. Ophthalmopathy was separated from stable hyperthyroidism by a 13 V-J signature model, with about 86% sensitivity and about 81% specificity obtained in cross-validation and 80%/75% obtained in testing. Most expanded thyroid clonotypes (frequency above 0.001) were also detected in blood, a finding suggesting that blood repertoires may reflect thyroid immune responses. Sample size was not statistically predetermined, and blinding of investigators to group allocation was not performed.

The TCR beta CDR3 regions were amplified from the RNA transcripts. For the first round of RT-PCR on the TCR CDR3, the HTBI primer set was used together with the Qiagen OneStep RT-PCR kit. The libraries were constructed in a second round of multiplex PCR and then size-selected and purified. Sequencing of the libraries was done on an Illumina HiSeq2000 using paired-end 100 bp reads. The authors processed their data as follows. SOAPnuke was used to process the raw data, with reads discarded if the reads contained adapters or uncalled bases, had a mean Phred below 15, or lacked an exact constant-primer or identifier match. COPE v1.2.5 was used to merge the high-quality paired reads, and each unique nucleotide sequence was defined as a clonotype. MiTCR v1.1 was used to align clonotypes to the IMGT TRBV, TRBD and TRBJ reference segments. The analysis was restricted to V-J combinations with a frequency above 0.0001, which together covered roughly 99% of the repertoires. The TCS score was defined as the ratio of F50 (clonal expansion) to E x V (chaos), calculated using BLOSUM62-based TCRdist between CDR3 peptides within each V-J. Welch's t-statistics and random forest reduced some 510 V-J features to some 14, which were used in a naive Bayes classifier (R e1071). TCRdb reanalyzed the raw reads on its own, using fastp at Q25 for trimming and MiXCR for clone calling, and kept in-frame beta chains. A single entry per CDR3 protein holds the most common genes and DNA from its merged rows. TCRdb, rather than the study authors, made the V and J calls. Here the sample has about 480,000 distinct CDR3 sequences; approximately 15% occur a single time. The ten largest clones represent 17% of the sample.

Stable Graves' hyperthyroidism was defined as the absence of progression to ophthalmopathy over 18 months of follow-up. Hyperthyroidism patients were newly diagnosed, had a disease duration of under 2 months, and were aged 18 to 65 years. The study excluded patients with uncontrolled infections, other autoimmune diseases, pregnancy or lactation. Clinical symptoms, serum thyroxine and TRAb, thyroid ultrasound, and orbital computed tomography formed the basis for the diagnoses. Ficoll-Paque density gradient centrifugation was used to isolate PBMCs from about 10 ml of fresh peripheral blood. Trizol reagent was used to extract total RNA, and RNA quality was then checked on an Agilent 2100 Bioanalyzer.

In this chain, TRBV10-3 is recombined with TRBJ1-2, and 7 junctional nucleotides match TRBD1. The sequence was collected from a woman aged 18-35 years with Graves' hyperthyroidism. Sequenced: blood. The CDR3 reads CAIMRSGDSGYTF. The base sequence is TGTGCCATCATGAGGTCAGGGGACAGTGGCTACACCTTC.